This is a list of T cell receptor beta chains from one sample in a study of blood T cell repertoires in COVID-19. The data were produced by immunoSEQ multiplex PCR, yet TCRdb's version contains in-frame clones alone and is incomplete. The repertoire consists of 200,000 to 250,000 clones, with 82% occurring once and the leading ten covering approximately 5.2%. Sequencing used peripheral blood. These receptors were collected from a woman in her 70s with COVID-19, enrolled during active disease. The CDR3 runs from the conserved cysteine through the conserved F or W. D genes are given only for firm matches. Expanded clones get a size class; other rows say once, few or many, or leave the size out.

J gene,V gene,D gene,clone size,CDR3 protein,CDR3 DNA
TRBJ2-7,TRBV7-9,-,-,CASSLAGGYEQYF,TGTGCCAGCAGCTTAGCGGGGGGCTACGAGCAGTACTTC
TRBJ2-5,TRBV10-1,-,-,CASSELPRSRTGETQYF,TGCGCCAGCAGTGAGTTACCCAGGTCTCGAACAGGGGAGACCCAGTACTTC
TRBJ2-7,TRBV7-8,-,-,CASSLYAGSSYEQYF,TGTGCCAGCAGCTTATATGCAGGCAGCTCCTACGAGCAGTACTTC
TRBJ1-2,TRBV28,TRBD1,-,CASSSQGKNYGYTF,TGTGCCAGCAGTTCACAGGGGAAGAACTATGGCTACACCTTC
TRBJ1-1,TRBV28,-,-,CASSEGASLTNTEAFF,TGTGCCAGCAGCGAAGGGGCCTCACTTACCAACACTGAAGCTTTCTTT
TRBJ1-3,TRBV9,-,-,CAPRAGGGPGGTIYF,TGTGCCCCCCGCGCCGGGGGGGGGCCTGGCGGGACCATATATTTT
TRBJ2-7,TRBV6-2/TRBV6-3,TRBD2,-,CASSYLYLAGIYEQYF,TGTGCCAGCAGTTACCTCTACCTAGCGGGGATCTACGAGCAGTACTTC
TRBJ1-2,TRBV5-1,-,-,CASSLLGGDGYTF,TGCGCCAGCAGCTTGCTCGGCGGGGATGGCTACACCTTC
TRBJ1-6,TRBV7-2,-,-,CASSLETNSPLHF,TGTGCCAGCAGCTTAGAAACAAATTCACCCCTCCACTTT
TRBJ1-6,TRBV7-9,-,-,CASSLEGRGSPLHF,TGTGCCAGCAGCTTAGAAGGCAGGGGCTCACCCCTCCACTTT
TRBJ2-2,TRBV7-2,-,-,CASSLAGATNTGELFF,TGTGCCAGCAGCTTAGCTGGGGCTACGAACACCGGGGAGCTGTTTTTT
TRBJ2-7,TRBV28,TRBD2,-,CASSSGGGHEQYF,TGTGCCAGCAGCTCAGGCGGGGGACACGAGCAGTACTTC
TRBJ1-6,TRBV9,-,-,CASSVAQNNSPLHF,TGTGCCAGCAGCGTAGCCCAGAATAATTCACCCCTCCACTTT
TRBJ2-5,TRBV2,-,-,CASSAQGQETQYF,TGTGCCAGCAGTGCCCAGGGGCAAGAGACCCAGTACTTC
TRBJ1-6,TRBV7-3,TRBD1,-,CASSSQGALVNSPLHF,TGTGCCAGCAGCTCACAGGGGGCACTCGTTAATTCACCCCTCCACTTT
TRBJ2-1,TRBV7-8,TRBD2,once,CASRPGLAGVNEQFF,TGTGCCAGCAGACCGGGACTAGCGGGAGTCAATGAGCAGTTCTTC
TRBJ2-5,TRBV29-1,-,once,CSVEFGQGGLETQYF,TGCAGCGTTGAATTTGGCCAGGGGGGTTTAGAGACCCAGTACTTC
TRBJ2-6,TRBV19,-,-,CASSIQVTSSGANVLTF,TGTGCCAGTAGTATTCAGGTTACTAGTTCTGGGGCCAACGTCCTGACTTTC
TRBJ2-1,TRBV18,TRBD2,-,CASSPPKREGSYNEQFF,TGTGCCAGCTCACCACCTAAGCGGGAGGGGTCCTACAATGAGCAGTTCTTC
TRBJ1-2,TRBV28,-,-,CASTLLGAGGYTF,TGTGCCAGCACCTTATTAGGGGCCGGTGGCTACACCTTC
TRBJ2-2,TRBV29-1,TRBD1,-,CSERGRDGELFF,TGCAGCGAAAGGGGGCGTGACGGGGAGCTGTTTTTT
TRBJ1-4,TRBV6-5,TRBD1,-,CASSYGGTDRGKLFF,TGTGCCAGCAGTTACGGAGGCACGGACAGGGGGAAACTGTTTTTT
TRBJ2-3,TRBV20-1,-,-,CSALVRDTQYF,TGCAGTGCCCTCGTACGGGATACGCAGTATTTT
TRBJ2-3,TRBV19,-,-,CASSIGGSSGTDTQYF,TGTGCCAGTAGTATAGGAGGGTCTAGCGGCACAGATACGCAGTATTTT
TRBJ2-1,TRBV30,TRBD2,once,CAWSSGRASSYNEQFF,TGTGCCTGGAGTAGCGGGAGGGCCTCGTCCTACAATGAGCAGTTCTTC
TRBJ2-6,TRBV5-1,-,-,CASSLGVGPTGLSGANVLTF,TGCGCCAGCAGCTTGGGGGTGGGCCCGACCGGTCTCTCTGGGGCCAACGTCCTGACTTTC
TRBJ2-7,TRBV28,TRBD2,-,CASRSSGFTYEQYF,TGTGCCAGCAGGTCTAGCGGGTTTACCTACGAGCAGTACTTC
TRBJ1-4,TRBV27,TRBD1,-,CASSWDRDEKLFF,TGTGCCAGCAGCTGGGACAGGGATGAAAAACTGTTTTTT
TRBJ2-3,TRBV9,TRBD2,-,CASSEGGGRVTDTQYF,TGTGCCAGCAGCGAAGGTGGCGGGAGGGTCACAGATACGCAGTATTTT
TRBJ2-7,TRBV6-2/TRBV6-3,TRBD2,once,CASSFLAGLSSYEQYF,TGTGCCAGCAGTTTTTTAGCGGGACTAAGCTCCTACGAGCAGTACTTC
TRBJ1-6,TRBV28,TRBD1,-,CASRSGTGDSPLHF,TGTGCCAGCAGATCGGGGACAGGGGATTCACCCCTCCACTTT
TRBJ2-3,TRBV20-1,-,-,CSASEAFADTQYF,TGCAGTGCTAGTGAAGCATTCGCAGATACGCAGTATTTT
TRBJ1-5,TRBV5-6,TRBD1,-,CASRLWGQGNQPQHF,TGTGCCAGCCGCCTGTGGGGACAGGGGAATCAGCCCCAGCATTTT
TRBJ2-3,TRBV6-5,-,-,CASKTGVRTDTQYF,TGTGCCAGCAAGACGGGGGTAAGGACAGATACGCAGTATTTT
TRBJ2-3,TRBV28,-,-,CASSKLTDTQYF,TGTGCCAGCAGTAAACTCACAGATACGCAGTATTTT
TRBJ2-2,TRBV3-1/TRBV3-2,TRBD1,-,CASGDTGGTGELFF,TGTGCCAGCGGAGATACAGGGGGGACCGGGGAGCTGTTTTTT
TRBJ1-1,TRBV18,-,-,CASSSNFPEFNTEAFF,TGTGCCAGCTCATCTAACTTTCCGGAGTTTAACACTGAAGCTTTCTTT
TRBJ2-4,TRBV27,-,-,CASRLNEATRPHWNIQYF,TGTGCCAGCAGACTCAACGAGGCAACTAGGCCCCACTGGAACATTCAGTACTTC
TRBJ2-7,TRBV5-4,-,many,CASSLGGGVEQYF,TGTGCCAGCAGCTTGGGTGGAGGTGTGGAGCAGTACTTC
TRBJ2-7,TRBV2,TRBD1,few,CASSTRTGPNEQYF,TGTGCCAGCAGTACCCGGACAGGCCCGAACGAGCAGTACTTC
TRBJ2-7,TRBV4-2,-,-,CASSQSLRRTSYEQYF,TGTGCCAGCAGCCAGTCCCTCCGAAGGACTTCCTACGAGCAGTACTTC
TRBJ2-7,TRBV2,-,-,CASVLAGYEQYF,TGTGCCAGCGTGCTAGCAGGCTACGAGCAGTACTTC
TRBJ1-2,TRBV3-1/TRBV3-2,-,-,CASSGRDYGYTF,TGTGCCAGCAGCGGGAGGGACTATGGCTACACCTTC
TRBJ1-2,TRBV28,TRBD1,-,CASRTRTGGNYGYTF,TGTGCCAGCAGAACCCGAACAGGGGGTAACTATGGCTACACCTTC
TRBJ2-5,TRBV7-6,-,-,CASSWGGQRQETQYF,TGTGCCAGCAGCTGGGGGGGGCAAAGGCAAGAGACCCAGTACTTC
TRBJ1-3,TRBV20-1,-,-,CSASLSGAGNTIYF,TGCAGTGCTAGTCTTTCCGGAGCAGGAAACACCATATATTTT
TRBJ1-1,TRBV29-1,TRBD1,-,CSVEKGTGVNTEAFF,TGCAGCGTTGAAAAGGGGACAGGGGTAAACACTGAAGCTTTCTTT
TRBJ2-1,TRBV14,-,-,CASSRVSSYNEQFF,TGTGCCAGCAGCCGCGTTAGCTCCTACAATGAGCAGTTCTTC
TRBJ1-5,TRBV7-2,-,-,CASSLDGAGNQPQHF,TGTGCCAGCAGCTTAGACGGCGCAGGGAATCAGCCCCAGCATTTT